The entry that follows covers one T cell receptor (beta chain) sequence. Its antigen is currently unknown. This record belongs to a study of T cell responses to AZD1222 COVID-19 vaccine. The method was immunoSEQ multiplex PCR; TCRdb's version includes in-frame clones alone and lacks a portion of them. The sample yields about 120,000 clones, about 90% seen once. Study conclusions and caveats: An increase in Spike-specific TCR breadth and depth was observed after two AZD1222 doses.

This TCR came from an adult who received the AZD1222 COVID-19 vaccine. The specimen was peripheral blood, collected 28 days after the second AZD1222 dose.

The CDR3 DNA reads TGTGCCAGCAGCCAATCGACTAGCGGGAGATCTAACCAAGAGACCCAGTACTTC. Translated: CASSQSTSGRSNQETQYF. The chain uses TRBV3-1 (or the pseudogene TRBV3-2) and TRBJ2-5; 12 nucleotides match TRBD2. The V gene end was trimmed by 2 bases and the J gene end by 0 bases; junction bases not matched to a gene: 7. There are 18 residues in the CDR3. The germline V gene encodes CDR1 LGHDT and CDR2 YNNKEL (reference sequence).